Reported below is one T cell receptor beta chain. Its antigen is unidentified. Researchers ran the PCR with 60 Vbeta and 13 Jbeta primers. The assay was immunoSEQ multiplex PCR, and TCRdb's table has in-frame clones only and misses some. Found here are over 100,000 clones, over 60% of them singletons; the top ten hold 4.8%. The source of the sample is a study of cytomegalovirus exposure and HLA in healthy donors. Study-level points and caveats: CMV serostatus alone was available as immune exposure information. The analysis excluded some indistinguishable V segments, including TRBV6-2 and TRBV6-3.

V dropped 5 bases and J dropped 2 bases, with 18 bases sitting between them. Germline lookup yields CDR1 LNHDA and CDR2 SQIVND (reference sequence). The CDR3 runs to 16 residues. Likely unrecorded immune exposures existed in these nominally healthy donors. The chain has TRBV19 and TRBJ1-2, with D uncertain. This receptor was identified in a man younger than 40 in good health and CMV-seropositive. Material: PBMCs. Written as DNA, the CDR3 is TGTGCCAGTAGTCTTCAATTCGGGAATTTGAACTATGGCTACACCTTC. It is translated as CASSLQFGNLNYGYTF. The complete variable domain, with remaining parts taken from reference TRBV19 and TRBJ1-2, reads DGGITQSPKYLFRKEGQNVTLSCEQNLNHDAMYWYRQDPGQGLRLIYYSQIVNDFQKGDIAEGYSVSREKKESFPLTVTSAQKNPTAFYLCASSLQFGNLNYGYTFGSGTRLTVV.